This T cell receptor (beta chain) was documented in a study of CD8+ T cells in alopecia areata. Extraction of RNA preceded its reverse transcription into cDNA, which served as the sequencing template. Generated by immunoSEQ multiplex PCR, the TCRdb table keeps only in-frame clones and is missing some. The sample holds hundreds of thousands of clones; around 62% are singletons and the top ten take roughly 0.47%. V was pared by 8 bases and J by 1 base, with 12 bases between. This CDR3 is 12 amino acids long. The germline V gene has CDR1 SQVTM and CDR2 ANQGSEA. The rearrangement links TRBV29-1 to TRBJ2-7; possible D gene TRBD1, 6 bases. The material was CD4+ T cells sorted from blood, obtained at week 0. The origin of this receptor is a human donor with alopecia areata. CDR3 in amino acids: CSTQGQSYEQYF. The DNA of the CDR3 is TGCAGCACACAGGGTCAATCCTACGAGCAGTACTTC.